The clone carrying this TCR beta chain came up a few times. The antigen is unknown. This entry belongs to a study of blood T cells in healthy people across ages. Next came a second PCR, run for roughly 7 to 12 cycles, which used a sample-barcoded 5' primer along with a J-beta primer mix. Every molecule of cDNA carried a tag from a template-switch adaptor with 12 random nucleotides. TCRdb recomputed calls from the 5' RACE reads with MiXCR, one row per CDR3 protein. The data hold hundreds of thousands of distinct CDR3 sequences, with roughly two fifths observed a single time. The study, taken as a whole, reports: Per million T cells, the diversity of TCR beta decreased roughly linearly as age advanced.

With 3 bases removed from V and 8 bases from J, the gap between germline ends came to 13 bases. Germline V CDR1 and CDR2: DFQATT, SNEGSKA (reference sequence). This CDR3 has 12 amino acids. This clonotype originated in a man older than 75 in good health. Sequencing was carried out using blood. J is TRBJ1-2 and V is TRBV20-1; perhaps TRBD1 as D (5 bases). The CDR3: CSASFGRVGYTF. Here the CDR3 DNA reads TGCAGTGCTAGCTTTGGCAGGGTCGGCTACACCTTC.